This TCR beta chain came from a study of cytomegalovirus exposure and HLA in healthy donors. 60 Vbeta and 13 Jbeta primers were used in PCR. Profiled with immunoSEQ multiplex PCR; TCRdb holds only in-frame clones, not every one. Among 150,000 to 200,000 clones listed, around 81% were seen once. Turning to this clone: What it binds is not known.

Whole-study findings and limits: An observed cluster of highly shared sequence variants was recorded as a likely sequencing artifact. The study carried out a later analysis of TCR beta sequences. It associated 15,000 to 20,000 of them with specific HLA alleles at a false discovery rate of 0.05.

With 7 bases clipped from V and 4 bases from J, the junction kept 12 bases outside the gene matches. Germline values: CDR1 SGHRS, CDR2 YFSETQ. The CDR3 runs to 15 residues. The chain is built from TRBV5-1 and TRBJ2-3, with 7 bases that match TRBD1. What was sequenced was PBMCs. This sequence was found in a woman between 25 and 40 years old in good health and CMV-seronegative. As DNA, the CDR3 is TGCGCCAGCGCAGAACAGGGGATTGGGCCAGATACGCAGTATTTT. The encoded protein is CASAEQGIGPDTQYF.